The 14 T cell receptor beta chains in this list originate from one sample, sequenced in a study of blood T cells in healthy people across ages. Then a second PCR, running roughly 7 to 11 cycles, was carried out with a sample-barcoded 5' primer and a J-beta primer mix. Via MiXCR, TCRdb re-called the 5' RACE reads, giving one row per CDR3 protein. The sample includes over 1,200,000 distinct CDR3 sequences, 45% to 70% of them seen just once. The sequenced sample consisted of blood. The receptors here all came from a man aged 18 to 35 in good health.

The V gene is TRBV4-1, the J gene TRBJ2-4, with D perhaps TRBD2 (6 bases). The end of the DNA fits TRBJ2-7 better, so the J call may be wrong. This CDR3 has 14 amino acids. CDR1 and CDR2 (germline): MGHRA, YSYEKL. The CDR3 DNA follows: TGCGCCAGCAGCCCCCTGGGAGGTGGTTACGAGCAGTACTTC. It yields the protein CASSPLGGGYEQYF.

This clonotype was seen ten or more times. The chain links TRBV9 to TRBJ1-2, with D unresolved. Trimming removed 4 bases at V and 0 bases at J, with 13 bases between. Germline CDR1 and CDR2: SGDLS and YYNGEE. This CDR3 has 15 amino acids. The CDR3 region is CASSLYSDTNYGYTF. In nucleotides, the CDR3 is TGTGCCAGCAGCTTGTACAGCGACACTAACTATGGCTACACCTTC.

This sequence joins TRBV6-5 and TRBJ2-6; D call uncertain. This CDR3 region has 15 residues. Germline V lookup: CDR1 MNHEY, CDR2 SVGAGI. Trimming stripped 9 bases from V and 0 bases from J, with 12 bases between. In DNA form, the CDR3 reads TGTGCCAGACACCGACTTACCTCTGGGGCCAACGTCCTGACTTTC. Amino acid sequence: CARHRLTSGANVLTF.

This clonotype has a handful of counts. CDR3 protein: CASSARDISYEQYF. DNA for the CDR3: TGTGCCAGCAGCGCTCGGGACATCTCCTACGAGCAGTACTTC. This chain connects TRBV5-5 to TRBJ2-7; D possibly corresponds to TRBD1 (6 bases). V dropped 4 bases and J dropped 0 bases, with 11 bases sitting between them. There are 14 residues in the CDR3. The germline V gene has CDR1 SGHKS and CDR2 YYEKEE (reference sequence).

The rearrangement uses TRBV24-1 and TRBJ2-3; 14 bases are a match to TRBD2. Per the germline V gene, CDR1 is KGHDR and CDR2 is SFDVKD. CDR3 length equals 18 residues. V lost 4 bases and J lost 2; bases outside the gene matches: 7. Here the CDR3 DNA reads TGTGCCACCAGTGACTCCCGACTAGCGGGAGGGACCACAGATACGCAGTATTTT. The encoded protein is CATSDSRLAGGTTDTQYF.

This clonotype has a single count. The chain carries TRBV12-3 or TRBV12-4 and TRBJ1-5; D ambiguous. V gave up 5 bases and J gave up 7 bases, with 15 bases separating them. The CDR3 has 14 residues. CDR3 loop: CASSHDGAGQPQHF. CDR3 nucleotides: TGTGCCAGCAGTCATGACGGAGCGGGGCAGCCCCAGCATTTT.

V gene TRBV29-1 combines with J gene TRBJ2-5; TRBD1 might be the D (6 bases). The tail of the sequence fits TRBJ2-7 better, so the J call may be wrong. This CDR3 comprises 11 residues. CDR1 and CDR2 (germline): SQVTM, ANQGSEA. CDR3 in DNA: TGCAGCGGTGTACAGGGCCACGAGCAGTACTTC. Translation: CSGVQGHEQYF.

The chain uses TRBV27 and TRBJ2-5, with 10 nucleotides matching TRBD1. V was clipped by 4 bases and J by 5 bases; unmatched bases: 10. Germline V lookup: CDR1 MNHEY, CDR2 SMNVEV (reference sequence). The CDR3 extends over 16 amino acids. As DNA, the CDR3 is TGTGCCAGCAGTTCCGGGACAGGGGTCATAAGGGAGACCCAGTACTTC. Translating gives CASSSGTGVIRETQYF.

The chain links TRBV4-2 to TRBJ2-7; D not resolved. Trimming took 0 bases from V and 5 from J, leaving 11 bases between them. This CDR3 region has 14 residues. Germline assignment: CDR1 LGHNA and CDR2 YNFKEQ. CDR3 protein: CASSQEGPANEQYF. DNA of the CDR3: TGTGCCAGCAGCCAAGAAGGCCCAGCAAACGAGCAGTACTTC.

As DNA, the CDR3 is TGCGCCAGCAGCACCTCTAGCGGGAGGGTGGATGAGCAGTTCTTC. This translates into CASSTSSGRVDEQFF. The gene calls are TRBV5-1 and TRBJ2-1, with TRBD2 matching over 12 bases. Germline CDR1 SGHRS, CDR2 YFSETQ. The CDR3 is made up of 15 amino acids. Trimming took 4 bases from V and 8 from J; bases not matched to a gene: 7.

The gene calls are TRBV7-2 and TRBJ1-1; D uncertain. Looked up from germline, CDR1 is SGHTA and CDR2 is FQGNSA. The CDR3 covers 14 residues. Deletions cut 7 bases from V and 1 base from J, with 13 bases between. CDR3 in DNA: TGTGCCAGCATCCCCGATTGGGGGAACACTGAAGCTTTCTTT. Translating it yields CASIPDWGNTEAFF. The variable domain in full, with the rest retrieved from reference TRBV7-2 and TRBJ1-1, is GAGVSQSPSNKVTEKGKDVELRCDPISGHTALYWYRQSLGQGLEFLIYFQGNSAPDKSGLPSDRFSAERTGGSVSTLTIQRTQQEDSAVYLCASIPDWGNTEAFFGQGTRLTVV.

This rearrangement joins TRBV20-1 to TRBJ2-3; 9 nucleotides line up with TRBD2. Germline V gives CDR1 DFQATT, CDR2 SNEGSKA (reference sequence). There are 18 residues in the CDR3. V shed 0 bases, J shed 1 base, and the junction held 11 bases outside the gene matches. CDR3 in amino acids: CSARDAELAGARTDTQYF. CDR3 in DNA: TGCAGTGCTAGAGATGCAGAGTTAGCGGGAGCACGCACAGATACGCAGTATTTT.

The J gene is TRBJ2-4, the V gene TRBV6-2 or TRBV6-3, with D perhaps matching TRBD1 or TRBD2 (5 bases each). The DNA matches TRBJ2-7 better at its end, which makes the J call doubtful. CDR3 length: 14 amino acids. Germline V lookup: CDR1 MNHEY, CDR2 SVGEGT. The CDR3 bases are TGTGCCAGCAGTTACTGGGGGAGAAGCCACGAGCAGTACTTC. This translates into CASSYWGRSHEQYF.

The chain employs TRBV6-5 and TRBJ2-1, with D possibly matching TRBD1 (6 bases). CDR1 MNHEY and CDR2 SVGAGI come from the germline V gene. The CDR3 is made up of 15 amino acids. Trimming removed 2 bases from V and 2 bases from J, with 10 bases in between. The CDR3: CASSYTRQAYNEQFF. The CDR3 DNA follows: TGTGCCAGCAGTTACACCAGACAGGCCTACAATGAGCAGTTCTTC.